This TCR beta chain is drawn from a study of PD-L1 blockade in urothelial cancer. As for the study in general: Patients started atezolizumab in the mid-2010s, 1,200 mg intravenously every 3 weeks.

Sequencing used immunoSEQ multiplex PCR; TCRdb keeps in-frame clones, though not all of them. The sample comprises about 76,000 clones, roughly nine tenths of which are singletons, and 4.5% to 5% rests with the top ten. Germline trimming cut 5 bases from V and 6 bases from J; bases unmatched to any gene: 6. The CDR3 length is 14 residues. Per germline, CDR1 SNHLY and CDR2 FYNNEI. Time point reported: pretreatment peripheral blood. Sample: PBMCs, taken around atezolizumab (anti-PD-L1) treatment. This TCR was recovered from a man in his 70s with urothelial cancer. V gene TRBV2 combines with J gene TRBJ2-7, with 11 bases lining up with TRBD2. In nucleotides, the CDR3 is TGTGCCAGCAGTCGGACTAGCGGGTCCGGCGAGCAGTACTTC. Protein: CASSRTSGSGEQYF. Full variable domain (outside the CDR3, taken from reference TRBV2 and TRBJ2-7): EPEVTQTPSHQVTQMGQEVILRCVPISNHLYFYWYRQILGQKVEFLVSFYNNEISEKSEIFDDQFSVERPDGSNFTLKIRSTKLEDSAMYFCASSRTSGSGEQYFGPGTRLTVT.